This T cell receptor (beta chain) was identified during a study of T cell responses to AZD1222 COVID-19 vaccine. Germline V gene data show CDR1 as SGDLS and CDR2 as YYNGEE. Trimming stripped 0 bases from V and 0 bases from J, with 9 bases between. CDR3 size: 15 residues. The assay was immunoSEQ multiplex PCR, and TCRdb's table has in-frame clones only and misses some. Of roughly 130,000 clones listed, roughly nine tenths are singletons. Study results and limitations: Clonal diversity may have been underestimated, and the donors were mostly white British, with more females than males. Across the whole spike, CD4 TCRs peaked at regions 160-218 and 743-854.

On this clone itself: The target antigen is unknown.

The source of this sequence is an adult in good health. The sequencing here drew on peripheral blood, taken on day 0 of AZD1222 vaccination. This sequence joins TRBV9 and TRBJ1-1; no clear D. CDR3 bases: TGTGCCAGCAGCGTAGCAACAGAGATGAACACTGAAGCTTTCTTT. Its protein product is CASSVATEMNTEAFF.